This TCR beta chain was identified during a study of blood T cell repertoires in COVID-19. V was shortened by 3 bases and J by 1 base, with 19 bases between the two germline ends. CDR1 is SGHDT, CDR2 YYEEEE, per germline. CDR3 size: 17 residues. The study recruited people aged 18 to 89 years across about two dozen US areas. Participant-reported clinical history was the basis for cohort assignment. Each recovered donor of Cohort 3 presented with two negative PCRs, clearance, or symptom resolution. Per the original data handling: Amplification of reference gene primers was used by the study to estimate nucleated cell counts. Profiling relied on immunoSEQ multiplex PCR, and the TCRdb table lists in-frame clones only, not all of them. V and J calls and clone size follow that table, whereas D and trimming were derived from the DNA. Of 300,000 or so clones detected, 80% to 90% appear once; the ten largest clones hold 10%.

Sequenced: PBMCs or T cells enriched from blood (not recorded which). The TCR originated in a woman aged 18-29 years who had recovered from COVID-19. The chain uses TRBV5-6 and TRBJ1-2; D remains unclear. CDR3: CASSSAVPTLINYGYTF. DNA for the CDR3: TGTGCCAGCAGCTCCGCGGTCCCGACCCTGATTAACTATGGCTACACCTTC.